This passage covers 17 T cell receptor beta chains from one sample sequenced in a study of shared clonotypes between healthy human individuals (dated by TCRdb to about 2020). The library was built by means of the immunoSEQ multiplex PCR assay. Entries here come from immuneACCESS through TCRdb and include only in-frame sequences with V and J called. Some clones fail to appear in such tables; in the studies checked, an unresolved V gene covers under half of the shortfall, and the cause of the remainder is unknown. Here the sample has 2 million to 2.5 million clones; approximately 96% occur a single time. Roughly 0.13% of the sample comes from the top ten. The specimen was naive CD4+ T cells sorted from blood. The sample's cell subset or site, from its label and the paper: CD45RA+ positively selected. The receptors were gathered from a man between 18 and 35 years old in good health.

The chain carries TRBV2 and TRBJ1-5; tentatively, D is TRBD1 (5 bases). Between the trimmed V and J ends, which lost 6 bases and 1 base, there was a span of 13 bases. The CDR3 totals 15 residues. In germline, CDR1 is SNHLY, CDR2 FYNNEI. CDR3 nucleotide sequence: TGTGCCAGCAGGTCAGGGTCGGGGAGCAATCAGCCCCAGCATTTT. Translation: CASRSGSGSNQPQHF.

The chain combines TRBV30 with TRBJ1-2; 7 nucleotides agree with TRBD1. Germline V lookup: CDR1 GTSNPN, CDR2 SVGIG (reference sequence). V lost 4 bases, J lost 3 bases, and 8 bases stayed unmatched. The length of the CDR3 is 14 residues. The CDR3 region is CAWKGDREDYGYTF. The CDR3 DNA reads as TGTGCCTGGAAGGGGGACAGAGAGGACTATGGCTACACCTTC.

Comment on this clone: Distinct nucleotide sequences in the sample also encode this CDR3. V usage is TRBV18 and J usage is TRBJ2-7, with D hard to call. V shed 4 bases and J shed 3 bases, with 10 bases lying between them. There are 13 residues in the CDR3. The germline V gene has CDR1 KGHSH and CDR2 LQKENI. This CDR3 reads CASSLGQNYEQYF. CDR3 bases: TGTGCCAGCTCACTCGGGCAGAACTACGAGCAGTACTTC.

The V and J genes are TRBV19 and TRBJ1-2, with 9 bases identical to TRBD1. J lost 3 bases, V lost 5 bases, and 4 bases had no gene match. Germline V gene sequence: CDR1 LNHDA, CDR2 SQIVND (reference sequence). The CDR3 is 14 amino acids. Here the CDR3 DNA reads TGTGCCAGTAGTTTCGGACAGGGGTACTATGGCTACACCTTC. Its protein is CASSFGQGYYGYTF.

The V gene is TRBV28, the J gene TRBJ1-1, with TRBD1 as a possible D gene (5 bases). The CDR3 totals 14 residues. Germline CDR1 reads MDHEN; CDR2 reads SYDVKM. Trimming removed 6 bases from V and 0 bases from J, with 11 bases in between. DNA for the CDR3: TGTGCCAGCAGCTTACAGGTTCTGAACACTGAAGCTTTCTTT. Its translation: CASSLQVLNTEAFF.

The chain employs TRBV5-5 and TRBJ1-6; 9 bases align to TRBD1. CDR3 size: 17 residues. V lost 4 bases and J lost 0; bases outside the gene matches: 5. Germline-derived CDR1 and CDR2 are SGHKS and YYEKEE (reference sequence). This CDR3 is CASSTGTGSSYNSPLHF. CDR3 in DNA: TGTGCCAGCAGCACAGGGACAGGGAGCTCCTATAATTCACCCCTCCACTTT.

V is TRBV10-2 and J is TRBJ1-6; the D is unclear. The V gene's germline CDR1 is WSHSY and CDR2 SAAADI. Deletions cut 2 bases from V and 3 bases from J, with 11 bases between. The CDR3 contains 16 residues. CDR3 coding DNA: TGCGCCAGCAGTGAGCCGGTAGTGTTCTATAATTCACCCCTCCACTTT. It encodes CASSEPVVFYNSPLHF.

DNA for the CDR3: TGTGCCAGCAGCGAGACCCTTGGGGCTGGCTACACCTTC. This gives the protein CASSETLGAGYTF. This chain uses TRBV9 with TRBJ1-2; maybe TRBD1 (5 bases). The CDR3 extends over 13 amino acids. V shed 3 bases and J shed 7 bases, with 13 bases lying between them. CDR1 SGDLS and CDR2 YYNGEE come from the germline V gene.

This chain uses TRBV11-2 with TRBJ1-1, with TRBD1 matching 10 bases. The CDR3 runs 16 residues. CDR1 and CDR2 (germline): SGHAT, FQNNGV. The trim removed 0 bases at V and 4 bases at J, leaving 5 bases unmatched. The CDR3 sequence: CASSLDRQGASTEAFF. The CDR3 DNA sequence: TGTGCCAGCAGCTTAGACAGACAGGGGGCGAGCACTGAAGCTTTCTTT.

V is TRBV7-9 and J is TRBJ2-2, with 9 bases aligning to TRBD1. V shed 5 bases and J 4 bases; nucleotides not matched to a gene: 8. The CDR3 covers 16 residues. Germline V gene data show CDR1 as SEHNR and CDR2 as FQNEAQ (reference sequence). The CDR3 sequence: CASSQAGTGFTGELFF. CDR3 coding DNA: TGTGCCAGCAGCCAAGCCGGGACAGGGTTCACCGGGGAGCTGTTTTTT.

The CDR3 is CASTRSGEYYGYTF. In nucleotides, the CDR3 is TGTGCCAGCACCAGATCGGGGGAATACTATGGCTACACCTTC. The gene calls are TRBV6-6 and TRBJ1-2; D is perhaps TRBD1 (5 bases). CDR1 MNHNY and CDR2 SVGAGI come from the germline V gene (reference sequence). The CDR3 length is 14 residues. V was clipped by 7 bases and J by 3 bases, with 15 bases between them.

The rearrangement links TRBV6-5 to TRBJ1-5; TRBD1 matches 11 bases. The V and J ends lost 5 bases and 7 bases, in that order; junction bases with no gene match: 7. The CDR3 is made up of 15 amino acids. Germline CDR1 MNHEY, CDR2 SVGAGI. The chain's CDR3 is CASSRGQGDGQPQHF. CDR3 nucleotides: TGTGCCAGCAGTCGGGGACAGGGGGATGGACAGCCCCAGCATTTT.

CDR3 amino acids: CASRQLATGGNIQYF. CDR3 in DNA: TGTGCCAGCAGACAACTAGCGACGGGGGGCAACATTCAGTACTTC. The rearrangement uses TRBV11-2 and TRBJ2-4; TRBD2 might be the D (7 bases). The CDR3 length is 15 residues. Germline V gene data show CDR1 as SGHAT and CDR2 as FQNNGV. V lost 6 bases to trimming and J lost 7 bases, with 19 bases between them.

The CDR3 here is CASSLWGEFHYEQYF. The DNA for the CDR3 is TGCGCCAGCAGCTTGTGGGGGGAGTTCCACTACGAGCAGTACTTC. The chain uses TRBV5-1 and TRBJ2-7; weak D call: TRBD2 (6 bases). Trimming cost V 1 base and J 3 bases, with 14 bases left between them. Germline-derived CDR1 and CDR2 are SGHRS and YFSETQ. CDR3 length equals 15 residues.

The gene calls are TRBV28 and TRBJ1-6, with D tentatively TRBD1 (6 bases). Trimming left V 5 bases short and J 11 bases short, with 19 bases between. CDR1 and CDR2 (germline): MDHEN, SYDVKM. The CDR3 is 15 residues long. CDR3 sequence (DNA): TGTGCCAGCAGTACCCCCAGCAGGGGTACAGCACCCCTCCACTTT. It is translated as CASSTPSRGTAPLHF.

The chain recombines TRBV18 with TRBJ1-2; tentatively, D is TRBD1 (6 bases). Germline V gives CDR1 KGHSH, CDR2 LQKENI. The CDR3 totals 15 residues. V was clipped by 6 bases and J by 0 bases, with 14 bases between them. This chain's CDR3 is CASSSGVEANYGYTF. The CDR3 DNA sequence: TGTGCCAGCTCTTCAGGGGTCGAGGCTAACTATGGCTACACCTTC. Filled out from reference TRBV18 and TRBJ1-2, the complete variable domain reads NAGVMQNPRHLVRRRGQEARLRCSPMKGHSHVYWYRQLPEEGLKFMVYLQKENIIDESGMPKERFSAEFPKEGPSILRIQQVVRGDSAAYFCASSSGVEANYGYTFGSGTRLTVV.

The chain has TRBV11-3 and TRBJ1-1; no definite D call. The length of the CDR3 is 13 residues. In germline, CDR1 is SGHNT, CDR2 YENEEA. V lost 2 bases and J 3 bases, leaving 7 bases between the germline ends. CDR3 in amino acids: CASSLRWDTEAFF. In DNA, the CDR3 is TGTGCCAGCAGCTTACGGTGGGACACTGAAGCTTTCTTT.